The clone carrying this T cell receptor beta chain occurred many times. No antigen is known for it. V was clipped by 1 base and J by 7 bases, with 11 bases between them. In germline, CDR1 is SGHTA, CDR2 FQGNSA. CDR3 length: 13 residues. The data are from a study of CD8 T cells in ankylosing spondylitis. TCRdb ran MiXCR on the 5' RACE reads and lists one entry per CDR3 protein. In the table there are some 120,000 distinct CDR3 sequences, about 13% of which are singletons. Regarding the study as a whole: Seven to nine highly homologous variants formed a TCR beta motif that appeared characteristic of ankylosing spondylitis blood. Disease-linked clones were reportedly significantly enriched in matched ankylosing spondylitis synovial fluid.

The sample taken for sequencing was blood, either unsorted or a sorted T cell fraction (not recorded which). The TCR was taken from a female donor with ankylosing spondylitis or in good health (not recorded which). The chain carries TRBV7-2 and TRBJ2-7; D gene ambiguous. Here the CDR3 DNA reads TGTGCCAGCAGCTTAGTGGGTCTCCAAGAGCAGTACTTC. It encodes CASSLVGLQEQYF. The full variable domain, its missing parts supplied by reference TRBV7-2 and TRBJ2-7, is GAGVSQSPSNKVTEKGKDVELRCDPISGHTALYWYRQSLGQGLEFLIYFQGNSAPDKSGLPSDRFSAERTGGSVSTLTIQRTQQEDSAVYLCASSLVGLQEQYFGPGTRLTVT.